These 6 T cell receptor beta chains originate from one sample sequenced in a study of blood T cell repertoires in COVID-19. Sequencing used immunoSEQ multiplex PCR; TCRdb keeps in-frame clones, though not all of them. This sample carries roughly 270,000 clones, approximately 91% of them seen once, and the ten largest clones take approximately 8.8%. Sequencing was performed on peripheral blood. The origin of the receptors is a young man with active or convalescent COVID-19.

The CDR3 sequence: CASRPQRGVTEKLFF. Here the CDR3 DNA reads TGTGCCAGCAGGCCACAGCGGGGTGTAACCGAAAAACTGTTTTTT. The rearrangement uses TRBV2 and TRBJ1-4; D gene ambiguous. The CDR3 consists of 15 residues. V lost 6 bases to trimming and J lost 8 bases, with 19 bases between them. The germline CDR1 and CDR2 sequences are SNHLY and FYNNEI.

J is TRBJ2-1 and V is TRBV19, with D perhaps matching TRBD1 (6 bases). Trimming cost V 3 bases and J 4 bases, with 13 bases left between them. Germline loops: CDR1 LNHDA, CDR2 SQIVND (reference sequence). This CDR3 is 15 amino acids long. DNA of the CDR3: TGTGCCAGTAGTATTGAGGCAGGGGCATACAATGAGCAGTTCTTC. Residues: CASSIEAGAYNEQFF.

The CDR3 here is CATSEGVDYGYTF. The CDR3 DNA reads TGTGCCACCAGTGAAGGGGTCGACTATGGCTACACCTTC. The rearrangement uses TRBV24-1 and TRBJ1-2; D may be TRBD1 (5 bases). There are 13 residues in the CDR3. V was shortened by 4 bases and J by 3 bases, with 8 bases between the two germline ends. The V gene's germline CDR1 is KGHDR and CDR2 SFDVKD.

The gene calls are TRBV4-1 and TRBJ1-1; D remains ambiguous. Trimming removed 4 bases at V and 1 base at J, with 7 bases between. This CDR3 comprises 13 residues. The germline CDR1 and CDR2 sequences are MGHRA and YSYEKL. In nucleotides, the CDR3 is TGCGCCAGCAGCCCAGGATGGAACACTGAAGCTTTCTTT. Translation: CASSPGWNTEAFF.

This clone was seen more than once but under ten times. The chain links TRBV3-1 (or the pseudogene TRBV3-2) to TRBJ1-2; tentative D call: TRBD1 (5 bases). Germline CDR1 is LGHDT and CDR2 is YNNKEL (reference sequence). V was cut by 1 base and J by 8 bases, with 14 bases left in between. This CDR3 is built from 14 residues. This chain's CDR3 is CASSQGVTGWGYTF. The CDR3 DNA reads TGTGCCAGCAGCCAAGGTGTAACAGGATGGGGCTACACCTTC.

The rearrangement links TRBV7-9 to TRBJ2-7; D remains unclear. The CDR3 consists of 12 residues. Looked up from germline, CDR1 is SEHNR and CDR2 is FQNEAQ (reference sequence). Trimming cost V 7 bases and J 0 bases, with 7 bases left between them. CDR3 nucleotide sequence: TGTGCCAGCACAATCGGCTCCTACGAGCAGTACTTC. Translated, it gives CASTIGSYEQYF.